This is a list of T cell receptor beta chains from one sample in a study of radiotherapy plus CTLA-4 blockade in lung cancer. Libraries were prepared by immunoSEQ multiplex PCR; TCRdb keeps only in-frame clonotypes and omits some of them. The table lists approximately 89,000 clones, 60% to 85% of them singletons. The sequences come from peripheral blood, collected from a patient treated with radiotherapy plus ipilimumab. Every receptor here comes from a human donor with non-small cell lung cancer who had a partial response to radiotherapy plus ipilimumab. Some clones in this sample may be carry-over from other donors' samples. The CDR3 runs from the conserved cysteine through the conserved F or W. D genes are given only for firm matches. The size field is filled for only some rows; it gives once, few, many or a size class.

>TRBD1|TRBJ1-5|TRBV5-1|-
CASSLDRGQPQHF
TGCGCCAGCAGCTTGGACAGGGGTCAGCCCCAGCATTTT
>TRBD2|TRBJ2-3|TRBV19|-
CASSTLAVSTDTQYF
TGTGCCAGTAGTACGCTAGCGGTTAGCACAGATACGCAGTATTTT
>TRBD1|TRBJ2-2|TRBV4-1|-
CASSRPRDSQNTGELFF
TGCGCCAGCAGCCGACCGAGGGACAGCCAGAACACCGGGGAGCTGTTTTTT
>-|TRBJ2-5|TRBV7-9|-
CASSLVGRGDETQYF
TGTGCCAGCAGCTTAGTCGGCAGGGGGGACGAGACCCAGTACTTC
>-|TRBJ1-2|TRBV5-5|-
CASRAGIANYGYTF
TGTGCCAGCAGGGCAGGGATAGCTAACTATGGCTACACCTTC
>TRBD1|TRBJ2-3|TRBV11-2|-
CASSLGDSTTDTQYF
TGTGCCAGCAGCTTAGGGGACAGTACCACAGATACGCAGTATTTT
>TRBD2|TRBJ2-7|TRBV7-9|-
CASSLVGGRADEQYF
TGTGCCAGCAGCTTAGTGGGCGGGAGGGCCGACGAGCAGTACTTC
>-|TRBJ1-3|TRBV9|-
CASSVVPSSGNTIYF
TGTGCCAGCAGCGTAGTCCCGAGCTCTGGAAACACCATATATTTT
>-|TRBJ2-5|TRBV5-6|-
CASSSVRRAMVETQYF
TGTGCCAGCAGCTCCGTGAGGAGAGCCATGGTCGAGACCCAGTACTTC
>-|TRBJ1-4|TRBV5-6|few
CASSLVATNEKLFF
TGTGCCAGCAGCTTGGTCGCAACTAATGAAAAACTGTTTTTT